The sequence of this TCR beta chain was determined in a study of Ad26.COV2.S vaccination and SARS-CoV-2 variants. Overall study findings and caveats: Considerable breadth of spike-specific CD8+ and CD4+ T cell responses has reportedly been documented following vaccination. Possibly, TCR breadth and depth analyses underestimated total T cell responses. Vaccine recipients showed a spike-specific TCR breadth that was higher than in placebo recipients.

The CDR3 covers 15 residues. Looked up from germline, CDR1 is SGHRS and CDR2 is YFSETQ. Unmatched junction bases numbered 6, after V lost 3 bases and J lost 3 bases. In the case of this clone: Its antigen is not identified.

Sequencing was performed with immunoSEQ multiplex PCR; in TCRdb, only in-frame clones are kept and a portion is missing. The sample records just over 350,000 clones, 92% being singletons. This sequence joins TRBV5-1 and TRBJ2-7; 10 nucleotides match TRBD1. The input for sequencing was peripheral blood, taken after recovery from COVID-19. The receptor comes from a human donor who had recovered from COVID-19. The CDR3 here is CASSSAGDRGYEQYF. CDR3 sequence (DNA): TGCGCCAGCAGCTCAGCGGGGGACAGGGGCTACGAGCAGTACTTC.